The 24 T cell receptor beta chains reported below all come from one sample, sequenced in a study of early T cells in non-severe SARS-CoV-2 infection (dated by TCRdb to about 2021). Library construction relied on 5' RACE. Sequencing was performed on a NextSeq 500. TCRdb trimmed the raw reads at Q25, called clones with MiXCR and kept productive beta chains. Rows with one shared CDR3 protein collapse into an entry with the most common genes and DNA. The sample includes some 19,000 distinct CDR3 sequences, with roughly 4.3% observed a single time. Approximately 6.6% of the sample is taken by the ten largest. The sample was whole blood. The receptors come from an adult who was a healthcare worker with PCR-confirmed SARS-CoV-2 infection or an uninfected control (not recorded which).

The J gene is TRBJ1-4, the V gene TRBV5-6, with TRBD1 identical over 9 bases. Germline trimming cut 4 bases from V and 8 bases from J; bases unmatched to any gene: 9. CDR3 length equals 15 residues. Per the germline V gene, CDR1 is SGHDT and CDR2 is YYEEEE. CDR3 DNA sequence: TGTGCCAGCAGCCCGACCGGGACAGGGACCGAAAAACTGTTTTTT. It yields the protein CASSPTGTGTEKLFF. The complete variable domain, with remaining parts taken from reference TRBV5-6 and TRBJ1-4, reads DAGVTQSPTHLIKTRGQQVTLRCSPKSGHDTVSWYQQALGQGPQFIFQYYEEEERQRGNFPDRFSGHQFPNYSSELNVNALLLGDSALYLCASSPTGTGTEKLFFGSGTQLSVL.

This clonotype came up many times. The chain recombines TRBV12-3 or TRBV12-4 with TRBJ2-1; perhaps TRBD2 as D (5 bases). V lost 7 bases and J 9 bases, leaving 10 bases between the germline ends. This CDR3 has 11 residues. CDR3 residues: CASTHEGEQFF. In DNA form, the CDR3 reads TGTGCCAGCACCCATGAGGGTGAGCAGTTCTTC.

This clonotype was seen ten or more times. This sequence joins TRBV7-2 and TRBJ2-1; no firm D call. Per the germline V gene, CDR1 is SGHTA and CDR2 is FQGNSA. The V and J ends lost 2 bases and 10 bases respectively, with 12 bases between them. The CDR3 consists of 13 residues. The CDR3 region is CASSLYQIREQFF. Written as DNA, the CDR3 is TGTGCCAGCAGCTTATATCAGATTAGGGAGCAGTTCTTC.

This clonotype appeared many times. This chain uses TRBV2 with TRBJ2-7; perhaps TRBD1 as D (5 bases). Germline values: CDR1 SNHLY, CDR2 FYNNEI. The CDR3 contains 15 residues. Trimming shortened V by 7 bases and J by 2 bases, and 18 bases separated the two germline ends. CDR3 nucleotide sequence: TGTGCCAGCACGGACCCTCAGGGTGGCACCTACGAGCAGTACTTC. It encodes CASTDPQGGTYEQYF.

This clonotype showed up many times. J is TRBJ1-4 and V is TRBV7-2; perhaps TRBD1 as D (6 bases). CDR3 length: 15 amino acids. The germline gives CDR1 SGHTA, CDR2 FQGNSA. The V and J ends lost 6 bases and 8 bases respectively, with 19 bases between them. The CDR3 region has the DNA TGTGCCAGCAGATTATACGGGGGCCGGGAAGAAAAACTGTTTTTT. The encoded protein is CASRLYGGREEKLFF. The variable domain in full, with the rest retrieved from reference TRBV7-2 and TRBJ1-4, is GAGVSQSPSNKVTEKGKDVELRCDPISGHTALYWYRQSLGQGLEFLIYFQGNSAPDKSGLPSDRFSAERTGGSVSTLTIQRTQQEDSAVYLCASRLYGGREEKLFFGSGTQLSVL.

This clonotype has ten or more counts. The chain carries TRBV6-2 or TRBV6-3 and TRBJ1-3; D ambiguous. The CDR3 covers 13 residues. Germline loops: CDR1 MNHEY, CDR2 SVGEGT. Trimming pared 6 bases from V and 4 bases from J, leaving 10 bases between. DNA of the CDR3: TGTGCCAGCAGCCTGACCTACGGAAACACCATATATTTT. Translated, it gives CASSLTYGNTIYF.

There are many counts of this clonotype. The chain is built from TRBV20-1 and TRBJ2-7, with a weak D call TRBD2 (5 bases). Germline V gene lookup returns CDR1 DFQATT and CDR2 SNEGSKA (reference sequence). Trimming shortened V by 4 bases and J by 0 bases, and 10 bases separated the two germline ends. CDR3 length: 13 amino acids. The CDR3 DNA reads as TGCAGTGCTAACGCGGGCGTCTCCTACGAGCAGTACTTC. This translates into CSANAGVSYEQYF.

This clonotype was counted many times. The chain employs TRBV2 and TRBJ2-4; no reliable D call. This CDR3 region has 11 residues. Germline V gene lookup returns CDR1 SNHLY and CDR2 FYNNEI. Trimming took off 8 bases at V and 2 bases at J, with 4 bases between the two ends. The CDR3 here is CASSPKNIQYF. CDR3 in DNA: TGTGCCAGCTCCCCCAAAAACATTCAGTACTTC.

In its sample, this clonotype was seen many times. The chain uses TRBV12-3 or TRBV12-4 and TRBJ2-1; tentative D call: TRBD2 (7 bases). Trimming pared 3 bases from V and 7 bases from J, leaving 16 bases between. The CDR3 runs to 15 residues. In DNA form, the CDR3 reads TGTGCCAGCAGTTTTCTGGGGGGGGCCTCGAATGAGCAGTTCTTC. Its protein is CASSFLGGASNEQFF.

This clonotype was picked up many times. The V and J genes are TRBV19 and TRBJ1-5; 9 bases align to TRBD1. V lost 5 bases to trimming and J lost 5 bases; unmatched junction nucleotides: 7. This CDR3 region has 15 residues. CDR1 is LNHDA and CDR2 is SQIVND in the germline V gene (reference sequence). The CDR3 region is CASSADRGGYQPQHF. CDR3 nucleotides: TGTGCCAGTAGTGCTGACAGGGGGGGCTATCAGCCCCAGCATTTT.

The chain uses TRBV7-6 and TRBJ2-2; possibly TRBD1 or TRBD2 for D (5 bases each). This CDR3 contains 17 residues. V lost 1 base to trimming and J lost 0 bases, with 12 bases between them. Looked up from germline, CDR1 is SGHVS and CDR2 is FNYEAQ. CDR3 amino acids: CASSLVEGPANTGELFF. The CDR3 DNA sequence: TGTGCCAGCAGCTTAGTCGAGGGGCCCGCGAACACCGGGGAGCTGTTTTTT.

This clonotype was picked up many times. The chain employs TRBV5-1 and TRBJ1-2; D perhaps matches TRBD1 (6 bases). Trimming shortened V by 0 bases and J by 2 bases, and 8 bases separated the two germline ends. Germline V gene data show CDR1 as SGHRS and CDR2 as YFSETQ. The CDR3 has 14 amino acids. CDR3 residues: CASSLGQGNYGYTF. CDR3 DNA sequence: TGCGCCAGCAGCTTGGGTCAGGGGAACTATGGCTACACCTTC. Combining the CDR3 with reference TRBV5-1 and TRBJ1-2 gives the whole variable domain KAGVTQTPRYLIKTRGQQVTLSCSPISGHRSVSWYQQTPGQGLQFLFEYFSETQRNKGNFPGRFSGRQFSNSRSEMNVSTLELGDSALYLCASSLGQGNYGYTFGSGTRLTVV.

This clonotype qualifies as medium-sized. CDR3 bases: TGTGCCAGCAGTCCCTCATTCGACAGAGGTGGTGGCTACACCTTC. Protein: CASSPSFDRGGGYTF. This rearrangement joins TRBV12-3 or TRBV12-4 to TRBJ1-2; perhaps TRBD1 as D (5 bases). The CDR3 covers 15 residues. V was clipped by 5 bases and J by 7 bases, with 20 bases between them.

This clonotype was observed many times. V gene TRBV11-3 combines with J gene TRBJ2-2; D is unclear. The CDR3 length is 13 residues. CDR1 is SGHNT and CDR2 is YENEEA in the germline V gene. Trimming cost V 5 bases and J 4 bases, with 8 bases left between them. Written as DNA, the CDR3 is TGTGCCAGCAGCCAGACGACCACCGGGGAGCTGTTTTTT. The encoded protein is CASSQTTTGELFF.

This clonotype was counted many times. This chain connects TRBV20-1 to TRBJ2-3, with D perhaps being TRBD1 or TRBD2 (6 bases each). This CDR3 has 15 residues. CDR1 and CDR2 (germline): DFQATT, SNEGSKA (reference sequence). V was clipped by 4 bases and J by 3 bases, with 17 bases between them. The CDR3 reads CSATRLGGATDTQYF. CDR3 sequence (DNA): TGCAGTGCTACCCGACTGGGGGGCGCGACAGATACGCAGTATTTT.

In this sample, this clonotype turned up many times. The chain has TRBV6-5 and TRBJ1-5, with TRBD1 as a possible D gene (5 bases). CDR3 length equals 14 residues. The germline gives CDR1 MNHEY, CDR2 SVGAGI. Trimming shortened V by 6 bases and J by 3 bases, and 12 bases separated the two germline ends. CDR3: CASSLRQNNQPQHF. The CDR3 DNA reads TGTGCCAGCAGCTTAAGACAGAACAATCAGCCCCAGCATTTT.

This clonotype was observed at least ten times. The CDR3 DNA follows: TGTGCCAGCAGTTTGCAGGGGTCTGGAAACACCATATATTTT. Translation gives CASSLQGSGNTIYF. The chain recombines TRBV12-3 or TRBV12-4 with TRBJ1-3; D possibly corresponds to TRBD1 (6 bases). The length of the CDR3 is 14 residues. Trimming stripped 3 bases from V and 1 base from J, with 7 bases between.

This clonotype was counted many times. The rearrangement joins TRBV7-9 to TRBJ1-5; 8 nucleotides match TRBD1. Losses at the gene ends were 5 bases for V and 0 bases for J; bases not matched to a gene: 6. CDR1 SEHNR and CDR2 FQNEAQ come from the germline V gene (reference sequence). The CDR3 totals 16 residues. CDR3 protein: CASSRGQDYSNQPQHF. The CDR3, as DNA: TGTGCCAGCAGCAGGGGACAGGACTATAGCAATCAGCCCCAGCATTTT.

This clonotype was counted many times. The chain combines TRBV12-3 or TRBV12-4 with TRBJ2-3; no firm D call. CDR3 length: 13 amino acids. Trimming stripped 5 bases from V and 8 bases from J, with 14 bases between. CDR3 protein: CASSLNHDGTQYF. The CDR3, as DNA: TGTGCCAGCAGTCTTAACCACGACGGTACGCAGTATTTT.

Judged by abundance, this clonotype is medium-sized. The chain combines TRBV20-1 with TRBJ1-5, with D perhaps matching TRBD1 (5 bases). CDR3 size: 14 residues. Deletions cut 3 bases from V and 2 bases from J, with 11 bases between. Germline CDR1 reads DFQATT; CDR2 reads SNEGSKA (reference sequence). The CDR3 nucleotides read TGCAGTGCTAGGGGACTCAGCGGCAATCAGCCCCAGCATTTT. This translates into CSARGLSGNQPQHF.

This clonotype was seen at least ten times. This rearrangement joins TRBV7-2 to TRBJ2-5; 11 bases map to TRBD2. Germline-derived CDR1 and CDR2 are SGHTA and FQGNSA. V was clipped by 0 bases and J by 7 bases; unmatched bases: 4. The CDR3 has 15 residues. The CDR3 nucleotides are TGTGCCAGCAGCTTAGCTAGCGGGGGGGCCAGGACCCAGTACTTC. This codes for CASSLASGGARTQYF.

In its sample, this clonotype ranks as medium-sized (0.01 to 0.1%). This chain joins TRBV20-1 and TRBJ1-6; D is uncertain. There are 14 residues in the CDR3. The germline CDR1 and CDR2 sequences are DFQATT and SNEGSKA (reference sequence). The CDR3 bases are TGCAGCGCTGCCGGGAGAGGGTATAATTCACCCCTCCACTTT. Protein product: CSAAGRGYNSPLHF.

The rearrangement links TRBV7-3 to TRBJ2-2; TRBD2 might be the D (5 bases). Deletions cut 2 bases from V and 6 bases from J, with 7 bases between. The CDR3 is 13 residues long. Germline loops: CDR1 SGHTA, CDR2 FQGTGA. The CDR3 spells CASSLQEAGELFF. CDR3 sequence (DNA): TGTGCCAGCAGCTTACAGGAGGCCGGGGAGCTGTTTTTT.

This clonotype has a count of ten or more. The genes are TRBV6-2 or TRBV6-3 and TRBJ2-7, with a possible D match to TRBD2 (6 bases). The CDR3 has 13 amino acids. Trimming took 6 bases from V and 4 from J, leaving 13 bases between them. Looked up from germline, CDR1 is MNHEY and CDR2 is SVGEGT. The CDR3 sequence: CASRATSRYEQYF. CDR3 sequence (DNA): TGTGCCAGCAGGGCGACTAGTCGGTACGAGCAGTACTTC.